Presented here are 13 T cell receptor beta chains from one specimen sequenced in a study of shared clonotypes between healthy human individuals. The assay was immunoSEQ multiplex PCR, and TCRdb's table has in-frame clones only and misses some. In the table there are 2 million to 2.5 million clones, roughly 92% of which are singletons. Material: naive CD4+ T cells from PBMCs. Subset specified: CD45RA+ positively selected. The receptors derive from a man younger than 35 in good health. Some clones in this sample may be carry-over from other donors' samples.

This chain connects TRBV28 to TRBJ2-1; a possible D gene is TRBD2 (6 bases). This CDR3 spans 14 amino acids. V was clipped by 7 bases and J by 9 bases, with 19 bases between them. Germline V CDR1 and CDR2: MDHEN, SYDVKM. CDR3 in DNA: TGTGCCAGCACACGCGTCTATTACGGGGGTGAGCAGTTCTTC. Protein product: CASTRVYYGGEQFF.

V gene TRBV12-5 combines with J gene TRBJ2-2; no clear D. V lost 3 bases and J 6 bases, leaving 5 bases between the germline ends. The length of the CDR3 is 12 residues. The V gene's germline CDR1 is LGHNT and CDR2 FRNRAP. The CDR3 DNA is TGTGCTAGTGGTTTCGTGTCCGGGGAGCTGTTTTTT. It yields the protein CASGFVSGELFF.

The V gene is TRBV13, the J gene TRBJ1-3; no clear D gene. V was cut by 4 bases and J by 0 bases, with 19 bases left in between. This CDR3 is built from 18 residues. Germline V gene lookup returns CDR1 PRHDT and CDR2 FYEKMQ (reference sequence). This chain's CDR3 is CASSYNSRPGSSGNTIYF. In DNA form, the CDR3 reads TGTGCCAGCAGCTACAATTCACGGCCTGGCAGCTCTGGAAACACCATATATTTT.

This clone is a singleton in its sample. V and J are TRBV9 and TRBJ2-1; 12 bases line up with TRBD2. V lost 3 bases to trimming and J lost 9 bases; unmatched junction nucleotides: 7. CDR3 length: 15 residues. CDR1 is SGDLS, CDR2 YYNGEE, per germline. The CDR3 sequence: CASSARLAGATEQFF. For the CDR3, the DNA is TGTGCCAGCAGCGCAAGACTAGCGGGAGCTACTGAGCAGTTCTTC.

The chain couples TRBV6-5 to TRBJ2-5, with 7 bases lining up with TRBD1. The DNA end is a closer match to TRBJ2-7, so the J assignment may be wrong. CDR1 is MNHEY, CDR2 SVGAGI, per germline. There are 14 residues in the CDR3. The CDR3 sequence: CASREGQGAYEQYF. CDR3 coding DNA: TGTGCCAGCAGAGAGGGGCAGGGGGCCTACGAGCAGTACTTC.

The chain employs TRBV19 and TRBJ1-5, with D tentatively TRBD1 (6 bases). The germline V and J ends were trimmed by 4 bases and 0 bases, with 13 bases remaining between them. This CDR3 is built from 16 residues. CDR1 is LNHDA, CDR2 SQIVND, per germline (reference sequence). The DNA of the CDR3 is TGTGCCAGTAGTACGTCAGGGGCCTATAGCAATCAGCCCCAGCATTTT. Protein product: CASSTSGAYSNQPQHF.

This chain joins TRBV4-1 and TRBJ2-1, with 10 bases that match TRBD2. This CDR3 region has 19 residues. V dropped 1 base and J dropped 9; count of bases not matched to a gene: 18. Germline V CDR1 and CDR2: MGHRA, YSYEKL. CDR3 coding DNA: TGCGCCAGCAGCCAAGCCCCCCCGTCCAGCGGGAGGGCCGCTAGTGAGCAGTTCTTC. Protein: CASSQAPPSSGRAASEQFF.

This sequence joins TRBV7-2 and TRBJ2-7; D uncertain. This CDR3 has 13 residues. The germline V and J ends were trimmed by 8 bases and 3 bases, with 14 bases remaining between them. Per the germline V gene, CDR1 is SGHTA and CDR2 is FQGNSA. The DNA for the CDR3 is TGTGCCAGCGGTCAGGACCGGAACTACGAGCAGTACTTC. Residues: CASGQDRNYEQYF.

The gene calls are TRBV28 and TRBJ1-1; 9 positions agree with TRBD1. Germline assignment: CDR1 MDHEN and CDR2 SYDVKM. The CDR3 extends over 14 amino acids. In DNA, the CDR3 is TGTGCTCACGGGGGGGGACAGGGTATGGCTGAAGCTTTCTTT. Its translation is CAHGGGQGMAEAFF.

The chain carries TRBV7-2 and TRBJ1-2; the match to TRBD1 covers 9 bases. Germline values: CDR1 SGHTA, CDR2 FQGNSA. The CDR3 has 15 amino acids. Trimming removed 5 bases from V and 4 bases from J; junction bases left unmatched: 8. In DNA form, the CDR3 reads TGTGCCAGCAGCCCCCAACCGGGACAGGGCTATGGCTACACCTTC. Its protein product is CASSPQPGQGYGYTF.

This chain links TRBV12-5 with TRBJ2-1; 9 bases are shared with TRBD2. Germline-derived CDR1 and CDR2 are LGHNT and FRNRAP. The ends lost 8 bases at V and 3 bases at J; junction bases unmatched: 11. The CDR3 is made up of 16 amino acids. The CDR3 sequence: CASSSGLADNYNEQFF. The CDR3 bases are TGTGCTAGTAGCTCGGGACTAGCAGACAACTACAATGAGCAGTTCTTC.

J is TRBJ2-7 and V is TRBV5-1, with 11 bases that match TRBD1. With V trimmed by 4 bases and J by 6 bases, 12 bases remained unmatched. Germline V CDR1 and CDR2: SGHRS, YFSETQ. This CDR3 is built from 16 residues. The DNA for the CDR3 is TGCGCCAGCAGCCTGCCCTCGGGACAGGGGGTGGGCGAGCAGTACTTC. Protein product: CASSLPSGQGVGEQYF.

The chain recombines TRBV5-5 with TRBJ1-5, with a possible D match to TRBD1 (5 bases). CDR1 is SGHKS and CDR2 is YYEKEE in the germline V gene (reference sequence). V shed 3 bases and J shed 5 bases, with 18 bases lying between them. The CDR3 is 16 residues long. CDR3 residues: CASSSYRDVSYQPQHF. CDR3 bases: TGTGCCAGCAGCTCCTACCGGGACGTAAGTTATCAGCCCCAGCATTTT.